The rows below give T cell receptor beta chains drawn from one sample of a study of CD8 T cells in ankylosing spondylitis. MiXCR, applied by TCRdb to the 5' RACE reads, yields one record per CDR3 protein. Of roughly 180,000 distinct CDR3 sequences in the sample, under 15% were seen once. Sequencing was carried out using blood, either unsorted or a sorted T cell fraction (not recorded which). Source of these receptors: a female donor with ankylosing spondylitis or in good health (not recorded which). CDR3s leave out the opening cysteine and the closing phenylalanine or tryptophan.

v_gene,j_gene,CDR3aa
TRBV27,TRBJ2-2,AGSSFDPYTGELF
TRBV5-5,TRBJ1-5,ASSPETGSNQPQH
TRBV12-3/TRBV12-4,TRBJ2-7,ASSSGIQTYEQY
TRBV7-2,TRBJ2-5,ASSYRGREAQY
TRBV6-5,TRBJ2-1,ASSSSRGFYNEQF
TRBV7-3,TRBJ1-5,ASSLSGTDMSNQPQH
TRBV30,TRBJ1-6,AWINQGFGSPLH
TRBV5-1,TRBJ2-5,ASSLAKLGQGARETQY
TRBV3-1,TRBJ2-2,ASRTSGSVAGELF
TRBV27,TRBJ2-7,ASSLYGTGTYEQY
TRBV11-2,TRBJ2-2,ASSPILTGELF
TRBV2,TRBJ1-1,ASSAGTLRNTEAF
TRBV6-2/TRBV6-3,TRBJ1-5,ASSQNTGIGPQH
TRBV4-3,TRBJ2-1,ASSQEGPGGINEQF
TRBV5-5,TRBJ1-2,ASSLWGTNSNYGYT
TRBV20-1,TRBJ1-2,SAHSPGVYGYT
TRBV5-1,TRBJ1-1,ASSNGQAEAF
TRBV7-2,TRBJ2-2,ASSGTSGRGTGELF
TRBV29-1,TRBJ2-3,SVRTTRGTDTQY
TRBV14,TRBJ2-5,ASSRNSQETQY
TRBV5-1,TRBJ2-7,ASREGVEQY
TRBV19,TRBJ1-1,ASSIDGTGSNTEAF
TRBV19,TRBJ1-4,ASSRRTGYNEKLF
TRBV20-1,TRBJ1-2,SANLPGRYGYT
TRBV20-1,TRBJ1-2,SAWDRGGYGYT
TRBV7-9,TRBJ1-1,ASTDIGETVEAF
TRBV7-9,TRBJ1-2,ASSPWTGGANYGYT
TRBV6-2/TRBV6-3,TRBJ2-2,ASNSLAGGPSGELF
TRBV5-1,TRBJ2-5,ASSPGTPAETQY
TRBV29-1,TRBJ2-1,SVKRILYNEQF